This T cell receptor (beta chain) was captured by sequencing in a study of blood T cell repertoires in COVID-19. Study details: Researchers got acute and convalescent COVID-19 samples from the United States, Italy and Spain. In each case, the material was cDNA or gDNA derived from T cells, B-cell-depleted T cells, or PBMCs.

This clone has a single count. The CDR3 covers 13 residues. Germline values: CDR1 GTSNPN, CDR2 SVGIG (reference sequence). V lost 3 bases to trimming and J lost 3 bases, with 12 bases between them. Authors' processing steps: Estimated nucleated cell counts came from reference gene primer amplification. Method: immunoSEQ multiplex PCR; TCRdb's copy keeps in-frame clones and lacks some. The V and J calls and clone size come from that table; D and trimming were worked out from the DNA. The sample has about 260,000 clones; about 86% are singletons. The receptor's source is a man younger than 40 with active or convalescent COVID-19. The chain couples TRBV30 to TRBJ2-7; D is uncertain. What was sequenced was peripheral blood. CDR3 in amino acids: CAWRTESGYEQYF. In DNA, the CDR3 is TGTGCCTGGAGAACGGAGAGTGGCTACGAGCAGTACTTC.